This T cell receptor beta chain was identified in a study of T cells in Graves' hyperthyroidism and ophthalmopathy (dated by TCRdb to between 2018 and 2021). General notes on the study: Peripheral blood samples were taken at initial diagnosis, before any treatment was given. Prospective prediction of ophthalmopathy was tested in an independent validation cohort consisting of 18 hyperthyroidism patients and approximately 16 patients who later progressed to ophthalmopathy. The paper describes TCR Vbeta CDR3 sequencing of some 130 peripheral blood samples, made up of under 50 ophthalmopathy patients, around 73 hyperthyroidism patients and some 17 progressor patients. Once sampling was done, hyperthyroidism patients were given methimazole at a starting dose of 30 mg daily, whereas ophthalmopathy patients were given high-dose intravenous methylprednisolone. The study also compared thyroid tissue and blood T-cell repertoires from about 6 Graves' hyperthyroidism patients. The 100 discovery patients were divided at random into training and test sets in a 7:3 ratio. TCR V-J signatures able to tell the groups apart were searched for in a discovery cohort of about a hundred patients, of whom 43 had Graves' ophthalmopathy and about 60 had stable Graves' hyperthyroidism.

V lost 0 bases and J lost 7 bases, and the count of bases not matched to a germline gene is 10. From a lookup of the germline V gene, CDR1 and CDR2 are SGHAT and FQNNGV. Counted from cysteine to phenylalanine, this CDR3 has 18 amino acids. Only CDR3 DNA is held: 54 bases, read in frame from base 1. This clonotype has ten or more counts. The antigen it recognizes is unknown. There are no base qualities to consult, and no much larger clone falls within one base. Hyperthyroidism patients were newly diagnosed, with disease duration under 2 months, and aged 18 to 65 years. Any patient with an uncontrolled infection, another autoimmune disease, pregnancy or lactation was excluded. Diagnoses were established on the basis of clinical symptoms, serum thyroxine and TRAb, thyroid ultrasound, and orbital computed tomography. Blood from progressor patients was drawn when they were first diagnosed with hyperthyroidism, before any ophthalmopathy symptoms appeared. Ficoll-Paque density gradient centrifugation was used to isolate PBMCs from 9.5 to 10 ml of fresh peripheral blood. Progressor patients were defined as those initially diagnosed with Graves' hyperthyroidism in whom ophthalmopathy developed during follow-up. Total RNA was extracted using Trizol reagent, and RNA quality was assessed on an Agilent 2100 Bioanalyzer.

Findings and caveats that apply to the study as a whole: No statistical method was used to set the sample size in advance, and investigators knew the group allocation. In validation, the model predicted progression to ophthalmopathy with 55% to 71% sensitivity and approximately 78% specificity, a median of 6.5 months before onset. A model built on a 13 V-J signature distinguished ophthalmopathy from stable hyperthyroidism, reaching over 85% sensitivity and 81.08% specificity in cross-validation and 80%/75% in testing. Most expanded thyroid clonotypes (frequency above 0.001) were also detected in blood, a finding suggesting that blood repertoires may reflect thyroid immune responses.

TCR beta CDR3 regions were amplified from RNA transcripts. The TCR CDR3 was subjected to a first round of RT-PCR using the HTBI primer set and the Qiagen OneStep RT-PCR kit. Libraries were constructed in a second round of multiplex PCR, after which size selection and purification were carried out. Libraries were sequenced paired-end with 100 bp reads on an Illumina HiSeq2000. As for how the authors treated the data: Raw data were processed with SOAPnuke, discarding reads with adapters, uncalled bases, mean Phred below 15, or no exact constant-primer or identifier match. High-quality paired reads were merged using COPE v1.2.5, and each unique nucleotide sequence was defined as a clonotype. MiTCR v1.1 was used to align clonotypes to the IMGT TRBV, TRBD and TRBJ reference segments. The analysis included only V-J combinations with a frequency above 0.0001, which together covered 98% to 99.2% of the repertoires. A TCS score was defined as the ratio between F50 (clonal expansion) and ExV (chaos), using BLOSUM62-based TCRdist between CDR3 peptides within each V-J. Welch's t-statistics and random forest reduced around 510 V-J features to about 12, which were used in a naive Bayes classifier (R e1071). TCRdb applied fastp at Q25 and MiXCR to the public reads, then kept only in-frame beta chains. Rows with a matching CDR3 protein are joined into one entry that keeps the most common DNA and genes. Here the V and J calls rest on TCRdb's processing, not on the authors' analysis. This sample holds approximately 400,000 distinct CDR3 sequences; 15% to 18% were observed only once. In total, the top ten clones hold 25% to 35% of the sample.

Sequences were obtained from blood. This TCR was recovered from a woman aged 18-30 years with Graves' hyperthyroidism that later progressed to Graves' ophthalmopathy. The chain joins TRBV11-2 to TRBJ2-1; 12 junctional bases match TRBD2. The bases read TGTGCCAGCAGCTTAGATAGCCTAGCGGGAGGGGGAGAGAATGAGCAGTTCTTC. Its amino acids are CASSLDSLAGGGENEQFF. With the rest looked up from the reference TRBV11-2 and TRBJ2-1 genes rather than sequenced, the full variable domain is EAGVAQSPRYKIIEKRQSVAFWCNPISGHATLYWYQQILGQGPKLLIQFQNNGVVDDSQLPKDRFSAERLKGVDSTLKIQPAKLEDSAVYLCASSLDSLAGGGENEQFFGPGTRLTVL.